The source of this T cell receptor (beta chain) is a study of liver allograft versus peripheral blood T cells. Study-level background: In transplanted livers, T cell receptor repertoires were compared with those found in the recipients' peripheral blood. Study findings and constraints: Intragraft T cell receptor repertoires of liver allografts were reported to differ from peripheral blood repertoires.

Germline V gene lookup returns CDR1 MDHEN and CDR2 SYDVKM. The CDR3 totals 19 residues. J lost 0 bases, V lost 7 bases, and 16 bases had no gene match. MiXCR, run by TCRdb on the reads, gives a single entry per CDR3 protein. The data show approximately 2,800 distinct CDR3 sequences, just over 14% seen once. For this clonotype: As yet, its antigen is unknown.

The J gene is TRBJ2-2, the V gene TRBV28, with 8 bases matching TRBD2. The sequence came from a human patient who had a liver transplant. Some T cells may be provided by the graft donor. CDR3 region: CASTIPRRRGAPNTGELFF. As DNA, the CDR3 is TGTGCCAGCACCATACCCCGAAGGCGGGGGGCCCCGAACACCGGGGAGCTGTTTTTT.